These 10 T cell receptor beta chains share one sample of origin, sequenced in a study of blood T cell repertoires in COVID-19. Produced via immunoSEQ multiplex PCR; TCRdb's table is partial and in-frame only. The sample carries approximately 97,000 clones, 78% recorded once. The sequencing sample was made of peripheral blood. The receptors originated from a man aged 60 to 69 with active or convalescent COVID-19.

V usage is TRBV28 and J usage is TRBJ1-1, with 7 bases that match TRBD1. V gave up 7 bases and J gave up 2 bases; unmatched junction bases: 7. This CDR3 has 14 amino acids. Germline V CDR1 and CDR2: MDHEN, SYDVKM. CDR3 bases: TGTGCCAGCAACACCCGACAGGGTAACACTGAAGCTTTCTTT. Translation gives CASNTRQGNTEAFF.

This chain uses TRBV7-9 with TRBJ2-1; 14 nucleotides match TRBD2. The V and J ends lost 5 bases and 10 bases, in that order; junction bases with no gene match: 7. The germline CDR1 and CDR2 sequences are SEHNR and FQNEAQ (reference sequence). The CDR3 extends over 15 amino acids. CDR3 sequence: CASSPGTSGSREQFF. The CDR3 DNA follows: TGTGCCAGCAGCCCCGGGACTAGCGGGAGTAGGGAGCAGTTCTTC.

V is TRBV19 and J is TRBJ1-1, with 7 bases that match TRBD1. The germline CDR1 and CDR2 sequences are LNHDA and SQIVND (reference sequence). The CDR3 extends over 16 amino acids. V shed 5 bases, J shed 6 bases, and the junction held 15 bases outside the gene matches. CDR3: CASSPPGRGQVAEAFF. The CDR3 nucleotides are TGTGCCAGTAGTCCGCCCGGGAGGGGGCAAGTTGCTGAAGCTTTCTTT. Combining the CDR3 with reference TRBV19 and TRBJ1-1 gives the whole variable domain DGGITQSPKYLFRKEGQNVTLSCEQNLNHDAMYWYRQDPGQGLRLIYYSQIVNDFQKGDIAEGYSVSREKKESFPLTVTSAQKNPTAFYLCASSPPGRGQVAEAFFGQGTRLTVV.

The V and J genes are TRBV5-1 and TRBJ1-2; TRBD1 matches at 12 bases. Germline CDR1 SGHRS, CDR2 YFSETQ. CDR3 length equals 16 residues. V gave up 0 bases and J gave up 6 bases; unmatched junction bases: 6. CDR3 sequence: CASSLAGTGGANGYTF. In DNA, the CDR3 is TGCGCCAGCAGCTTGGCCGGGACAGGGGGCGCGAATGGCTACACCTTC.

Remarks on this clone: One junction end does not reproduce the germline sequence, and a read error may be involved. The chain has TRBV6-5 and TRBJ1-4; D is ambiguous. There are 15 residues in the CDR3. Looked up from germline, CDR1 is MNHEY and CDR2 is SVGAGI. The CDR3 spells CATSRGASTNEKLFF. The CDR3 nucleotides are TGTGCCACCAGTAGAGGAGCGTCAACTAATGAAAAACTGTTTTTT.

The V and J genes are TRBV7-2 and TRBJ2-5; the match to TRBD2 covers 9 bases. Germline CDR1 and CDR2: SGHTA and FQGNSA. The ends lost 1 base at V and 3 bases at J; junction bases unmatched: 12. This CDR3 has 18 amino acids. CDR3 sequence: CASSLGYRAGGKKETQYF. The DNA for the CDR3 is TGTGCCAGCAGCTTAGGGTATCGAGCGGGAGGCAAAAAAGAGACCCAGTACTTC.

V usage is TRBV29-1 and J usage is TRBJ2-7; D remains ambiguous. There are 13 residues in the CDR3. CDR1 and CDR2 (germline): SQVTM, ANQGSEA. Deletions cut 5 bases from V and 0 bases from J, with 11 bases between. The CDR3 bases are TGCAGCGTTCCCGGAGCCTCCTCCTACGAGCAGTACTTC. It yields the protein CSVPGASSYEQYF.

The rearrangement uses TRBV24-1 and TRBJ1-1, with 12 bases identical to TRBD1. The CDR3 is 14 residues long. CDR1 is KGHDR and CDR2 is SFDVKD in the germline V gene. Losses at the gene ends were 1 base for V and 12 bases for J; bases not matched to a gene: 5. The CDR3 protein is CATSDFGTGGKTFF. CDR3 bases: TGTGCCACCAGTGATTTTGGGACAGGGGGCAAGACTTTCTTT.

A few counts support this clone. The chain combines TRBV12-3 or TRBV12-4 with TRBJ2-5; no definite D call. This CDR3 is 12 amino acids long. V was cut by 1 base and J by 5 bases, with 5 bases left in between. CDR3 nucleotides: TGTGCCAGCAGTTTAGTGTCGGAGACCCAGTACTTC. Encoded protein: CASSLVSETQYF.

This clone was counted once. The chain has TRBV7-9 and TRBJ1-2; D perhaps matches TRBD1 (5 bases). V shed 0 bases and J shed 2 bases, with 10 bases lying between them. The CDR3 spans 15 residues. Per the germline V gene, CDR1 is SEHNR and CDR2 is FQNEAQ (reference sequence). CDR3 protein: CASSLAIRENYGYTF. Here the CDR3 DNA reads TGTGCCAGCAGCTTAGCGATCAGGGAAAACTATGGCTACACCTTC.